What follows describes a single TCR beta chain. This CDR3 is built from 16 residues. The V end was cut by 2 bases, the J end by 6 bases, with 14 bases between. This specimen belongs to a study of cytomegalovirus exposure and HLA in healthy donors. Generated by immunoSEQ multiplex PCR, the TCRdb table keeps only in-frame clones and is missing some. This sample yields about 130,000 clones, of which roughly 89% are seen a single time; about 10% belongs to the top ten. J is TRBJ1-6 and V is TRBV23-1; D gene uncertain. TRBV23-1 is an ORF, with its function uncertain. Specimen: PBMCs. The TCR comes from a young woman in good health and CMV-seropositive. The CDR3 DNA follows: TGCGCCAGCAGTCAAGGGCTCCGTGGTAGTAATTCACCCCTCCACTTT. Amino acid sequence: CASSQGLRGSNSPLHF.